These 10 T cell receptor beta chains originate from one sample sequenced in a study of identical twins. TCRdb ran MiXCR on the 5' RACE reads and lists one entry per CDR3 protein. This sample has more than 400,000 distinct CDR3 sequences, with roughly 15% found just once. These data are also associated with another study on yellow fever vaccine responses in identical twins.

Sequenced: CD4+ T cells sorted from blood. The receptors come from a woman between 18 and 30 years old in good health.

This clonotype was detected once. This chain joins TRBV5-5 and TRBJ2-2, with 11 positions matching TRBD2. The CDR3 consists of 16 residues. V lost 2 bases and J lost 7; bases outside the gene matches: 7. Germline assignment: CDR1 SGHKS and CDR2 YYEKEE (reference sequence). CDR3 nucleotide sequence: TGTGCCAGCAGCTTCACCGGGACTAGCGGTCTCGGGGAGCTGTTTTTT. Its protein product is CASSFTGTSGLGELFF.

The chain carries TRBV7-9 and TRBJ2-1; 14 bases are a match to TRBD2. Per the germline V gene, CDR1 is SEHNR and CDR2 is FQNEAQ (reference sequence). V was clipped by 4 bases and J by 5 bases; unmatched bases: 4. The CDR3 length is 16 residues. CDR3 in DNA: TGTGCCAGCAGCTCCGGACTAGCGGGAGGACACAATGAGCAGTTCTTC. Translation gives CASSSGLAGGHNEQFF.

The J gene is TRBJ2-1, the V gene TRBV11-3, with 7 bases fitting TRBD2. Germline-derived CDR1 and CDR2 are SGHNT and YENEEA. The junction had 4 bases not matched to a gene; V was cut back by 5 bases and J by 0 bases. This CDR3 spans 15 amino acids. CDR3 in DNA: TGTGCCAGCAGCCCAGCGGGGAGCTCCTACAATGAGCAGTTCTTC. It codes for CASSPAGSSYNEQFF.

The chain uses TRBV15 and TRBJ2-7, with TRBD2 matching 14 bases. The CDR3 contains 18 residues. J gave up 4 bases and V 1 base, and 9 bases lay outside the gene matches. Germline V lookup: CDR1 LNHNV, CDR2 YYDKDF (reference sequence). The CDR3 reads CATSRALGGLAGVYEQYF. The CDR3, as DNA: TGTGCCACCAGCAGAGCCTTAGGGGGACTAGCGGGAGTATACGAGCAGTACTTC.

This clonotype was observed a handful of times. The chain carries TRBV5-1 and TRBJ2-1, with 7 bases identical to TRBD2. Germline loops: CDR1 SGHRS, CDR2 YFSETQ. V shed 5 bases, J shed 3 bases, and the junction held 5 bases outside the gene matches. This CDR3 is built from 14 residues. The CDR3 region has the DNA TGCGCCAGCAGGGGCGGGGGAATCTACAATGAGCAGTTCTTC. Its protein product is CASRGGGIYNEQFF.

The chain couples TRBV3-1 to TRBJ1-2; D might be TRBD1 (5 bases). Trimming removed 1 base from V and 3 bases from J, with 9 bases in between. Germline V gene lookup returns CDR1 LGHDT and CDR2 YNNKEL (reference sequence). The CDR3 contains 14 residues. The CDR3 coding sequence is TGTGCCAGCAGCCAAGCACAGGTTCACTATGGCTACACCTTC. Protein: CASSQAQVHYGYTF.

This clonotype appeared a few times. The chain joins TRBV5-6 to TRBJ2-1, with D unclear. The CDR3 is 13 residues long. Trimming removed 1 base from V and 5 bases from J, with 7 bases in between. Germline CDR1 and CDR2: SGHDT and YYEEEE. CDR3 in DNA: TGTGCCAGCAGCTTGAACCCGAACAATGAGCAGTTCTTC. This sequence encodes CASSLNPNNEQFF.

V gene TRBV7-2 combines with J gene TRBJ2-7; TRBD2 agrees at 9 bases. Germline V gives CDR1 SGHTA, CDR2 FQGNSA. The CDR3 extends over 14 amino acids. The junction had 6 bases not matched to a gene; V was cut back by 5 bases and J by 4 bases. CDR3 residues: CASSRSGSSYEQYF. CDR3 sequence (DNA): TGTGCCAGCAGCCGTAGCGGGAGTTCTTACGAGCAGTACTTC.

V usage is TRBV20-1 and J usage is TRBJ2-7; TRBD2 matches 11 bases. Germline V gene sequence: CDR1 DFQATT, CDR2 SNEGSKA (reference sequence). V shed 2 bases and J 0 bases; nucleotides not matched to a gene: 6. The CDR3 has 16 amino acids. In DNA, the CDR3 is TGCAGTGCTAGAAAGACTAGCGGGATGATCTCCTACGAGCAGTACTTC. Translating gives CSARKTSGMISYEQYF.

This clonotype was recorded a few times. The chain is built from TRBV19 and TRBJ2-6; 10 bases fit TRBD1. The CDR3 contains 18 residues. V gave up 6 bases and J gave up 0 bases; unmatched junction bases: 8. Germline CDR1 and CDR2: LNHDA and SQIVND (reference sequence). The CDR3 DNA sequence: TGTGCCAGTAGGGACGGACAGGGGGGAATCTCTGGGGCCAACGTCCTGACTTTC. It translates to CASRDGQGGISGANVLTF.